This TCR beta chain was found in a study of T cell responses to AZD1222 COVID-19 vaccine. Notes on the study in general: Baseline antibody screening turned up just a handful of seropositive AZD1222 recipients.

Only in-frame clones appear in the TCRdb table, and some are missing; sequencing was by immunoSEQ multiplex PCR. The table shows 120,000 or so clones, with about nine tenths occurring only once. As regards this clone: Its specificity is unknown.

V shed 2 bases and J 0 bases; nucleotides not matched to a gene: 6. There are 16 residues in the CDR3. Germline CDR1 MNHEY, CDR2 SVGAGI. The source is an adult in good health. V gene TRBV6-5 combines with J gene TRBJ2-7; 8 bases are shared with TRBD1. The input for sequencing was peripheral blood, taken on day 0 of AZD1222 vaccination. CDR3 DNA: TGTGCCAGCAGTTACGCAGGGGGCCGACTCTCCTACGAGCAGTACTTC. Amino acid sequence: CASSYAGGRLSYEQYF.